This entry lists 30 T cell receptor beta chains sequenced from one sample in a study of shared clonotypes between healthy human individuals. Some clones are missing from TCRdb's copy, which holds only in-frame ones; the method was immunoSEQ multiplex PCR. Of over a million clones in the sample, just under 99% were seen once. Sequencing input: naive CD4+ T cells sorted from blood. The subset was: CD45RA+ positively selected. The receptors were gathered from a man younger than 45 in good health.

Notes on this clone: Other DNA sequences in the same sample also yield this CDR3. The CDR3 reads CASSLAGGETQYF. The CDR3, as DNA: TGCGCCAGCAGCTTGGCGGGGGGAGAGACCCAGTACTTC. The rearrangement links TRBV5-1 to TRBJ2-5, with 7 bases lining up with TRBD2. The CDR3 runs 13 residues. Losses at the gene ends were 0 bases for V and 4 bases for J; bases not matched to a gene: 0. Germline CDR1 and CDR2: SGHRS and YFSETQ.

For this clone: The junction and the germline gene differ at one end; a read error may be behind it. The chain combines TRBV28 with TRBJ1-2; 10 nucleotides match TRBD1. From germline, CDR1 is MDHEN and CDR2 SYDVKM. The CDR3 spans 13 residues. CDR3 in amino acids: CVSEWTGGYGYTF. DNA for the CDR3: TGTGTCAGCGAGTGGACAGGGGGCTATGGCTACACCTTC.

This sequence joins TRBV10-3 and TRBJ2-1; 8 positions agree with TRBD2. The trim removed 6 bases at V and 6 bases at J, leaving 1 base unmatched. This CDR3 contains 12 residues. Germline loops: CDR1 ENHRY, CDR2 SYGVKD. CDR3 in DNA: TGTGCCATCAGCGGACTAGCCAATGAGCAGTTCTTC. It translates to CAISGLANEQFF.

CDR3 sequence reads: CASRQTGVDEQFF. DNA for the CDR3: TGTGCCAGCAGACAAACAGGGGTGGATGAGCAGTTCTTC. This chain uses TRBV7-9 with TRBJ2-1, with 7 bases identical to TRBD1. The CDR3 spans 13 residues. V was pared by 6 bases and J by 8 bases, with 7 bases of the junction left unmatched. Per the germline V gene, CDR1 is SEHNR and CDR2 is FQNEAQ (reference sequence).

The chain joins TRBV5-1 to TRBJ2-1, with TRBD2 identical over 8 bases. The V gene end was trimmed by 1 base and the J gene end by 0 bases; junction bases not matched to a gene: 9. The germline CDR1 and CDR2 sequences are SGHRS and YFSETQ. The CDR3 sequence is 18 residues long. The chain's CDR3 is CASSLTGTRVSSYNEQFF. The CDR3 nucleotides are TGCGCCAGCAGCTTGACCGGGACTAGAGTGAGCTCCTACAATGAGCAGTTCTTC.

The chain is built from TRBV2 and TRBJ1-2; TRBD1 might be the D (6 bases). Germline V gene data show CDR1 as SNHLY and CDR2 as FYNNEI. The CDR3 consists of 16 residues. V lost 4 bases and J 0 bases, leaving 15 bases between the germline ends. The CDR3 DNA reads as TGTGCCAGCAGTGGGGGGCCCGACCGAACTAACTATGGCTACACCTTC. Translating gives CASSGGPDRTNYGYTF.

This rearrangement joins TRBV6-5 to TRBJ2-7, with 8 bases that match TRBD1. Per the germline V gene, CDR1 is MNHEY and CDR2 is SVGAGI. The CDR3 is 14 amino acids. V was clipped by 2 bases and J by 3 bases; unmatched bases: 3. CDR3 sequence (DNA): TGTGCCAGCAGTTACGTCGGGACAGGCTACGAGCAGTACTTC. Translating it yields CASSYVGTGYEQYF.

The chain combines TRBV29-1 with TRBJ1-4; 7 nucleotides match TRBD1. CDR3 length: 14 residues. The V and J ends lost 6 bases and 7 bases, in that order; junction bases with no gene match: 11. In germline, CDR1 is SQVTM, CDR2 ANQGSEA. The CDR3 sequence: CSVSDRDKLEKLFF. The DNA of the CDR3 is TGCAGCGTGTCCGACAGGGACAAACTTGAAAAACTGTTTTTT.

A remark on this clone: Different DNA sequences within this sample yield the same CDR3. V is TRBV10-2 and J is TRBJ2-3; D uncertain. CDR3 length equals 11 residues. V gave up 4 bases and J gave up 6 bases, with 5 bases separating them. Germline CDR1 reads WSHSY; CDR2 reads SAAADI. The CDR3 nucleotides read TGCGCCAGCAGTGTGGCGGATACGCAGTATTTT. Its translation is CASSVADTQYF.

The chain joins TRBV18 to TRBJ2-5, with TRBD2 as a possible D gene (5 bases). V lost 3 bases, J lost 2 bases, and 13 bases lay in between. The CDR3 length is 15 residues. Germline CDR1 is KGHSH and CDR2 is LQKENI. CDR3 nucleotides: TGTGCCAGCTCACCGCTGTACGGGGAGCAAGAGACCCAGTACTTC. Translating gives CASSPLYGEQETQYF.

The chain couples TRBV5-6 to TRBJ2-1, with 8 bases fitting TRBD2. Trimming at V came to 4 bases and at J to 4 bases, leaving 10 bases not matched to a gene. This CDR3 region has 16 residues. Germline CDR1 and CDR2: SGHDT and YYEEEE. The DNA of the CDR3 is TGTGCCAGCAGCCCTAAGCTGGCGGGAGGTTACAATGAGCAGTTCTTC. Its translation: CASSPKLAGGYNEQFF.

The chain is built from TRBV27 and TRBJ1-5; D might be TRBD1 (5 bases). The CDR3 is 15 amino acids. Germline CDR1 is MNHEY and CDR2 is SMNVEV (reference sequence). V shed 1 base and J shed 3 bases, with 10 bases lying between them. This CDR3 is CASSLFGAINQPQHF. CDR3 coding DNA: TGTGCCAGCAGTTTATTCGGGGCGATCAATCAGCCCCAGCATTTT.

The rearrangement links TRBV30 to TRBJ2-5; perhaps TRBD1 as D (6 bases). V was clipped by 5 bases and J by 3 bases, with 7 bases between them. CDR3 length: 11 amino acids. From germline, CDR1 is GTSNPN and CDR2 SVGIG (reference sequence). CDR3 bases: TGTGCCTGGGCAGGGGAAGAGACCCAGTACTTC. Translated: CAWAGEETQYF.

In DNA, the CDR3 is TGCGCCAGCAGCTTGCAGACAGGGGGCCCCTACAATGAGCAGTTCTTC. Its translation is CASSLQTGGPYNEQFF. The genes are TRBV5-1 and TRBJ2-1; 10 bases line up with TRBD1. The CDR3 is 16 amino acids. Trimming took 1 base from V and 2 from J; bases not matched to a gene: 3. Germline loops: CDR1 SGHRS, CDR2 YFSETQ. Complete variable domain (other parts from reference TRBV5-1 and TRBJ2-1): KAGVTQTPRYLIKTRGQQVTLSCSPISGHRSVSWYQQTPGQGLQFLFEYFSETQRNKGNFPGRFSGRQFSNSRSEMNVSTLELGDSALYLCASSLQTGGPYNEQFFGPGTRLTVL.

The chain carries TRBV5-4 and TRBJ1-5; no definite D call. The CDR3 loop spans 14 amino acids. Trimming left V 0 bases short and J 7 bases short, with 11 bases between. Germline V gene sequence: CDR1 SGHNT, CDR2 YYREEE (reference sequence). The CDR3: CASSLARARQPQHF. CDR3 nucleotides: TGTGCCAGCAGCTTGGCCCGGGCCCGGCAGCCCCAGCATTTT.

The chain has TRBV6-6 and TRBJ1-4; TRBD1 matches 10 bases. The CDR3 length is 13 residues. Per germline, CDR1 MNHNY and CDR2 SVGAGI (reference sequence). The V gene end was trimmed by 0 bases and the J gene end by 17 bases; junction bases not matched to a gene: 6. The CDR3 region has the DNA TGTGCCAGCAGTTACTCCACCCGGGACAGGGGTTTTTTT. Translated: CASSYSTRDRGFF.

This clone was detected only once. The V and J genes are TRBV25-1 and TRBJ2-7; unclear D gene. Germline CDR1 reads MGHDK; CDR2 reads SYGVNS. Trimming removed 3 bases from V and 0 bases from J, with 9 bases in between. This CDR3 is 14 amino acids long. The CDR3 DNA reads TGTGCCAGCAGTGATCCGTCGAGCTCCTACGAGCAGTACTTC. This sequence encodes CASSDPSSSYEQYF.

V is TRBV5-1 and J is TRBJ2-1; 7 nucleotides agree with TRBD2. The CDR3 extends over 16 amino acids. Germline V gene lookup returns CDR1 SGHRS and CDR2 YFSETQ. V trimming: 5 bases; J trimming: 5 bases; junction bases outside the gene matches: 13. CDR3 sequence reads: CASSPYSGAPHNEQFF. The CDR3 coding sequence is TGCGCCAGCAGTCCCTACAGCGGGGCGCCCCACAATGAGCAGTTCTTC.

J is TRBJ2-2 and V is TRBV7-9, with 7 bases that match TRBD1. The CDR3 contains 14 residues. V shed 9 bases and J 5 bases; nucleotides not matched to a gene: 9. Germline CDR1 is SEHNR and CDR2 is FQNEAQ (reference sequence). In DNA, the CDR3 is TGTGCCAGTATCGACAGGGAGCGGACCGGGGAGCTGTTTTTT. Encoded protein: CASIDRERTGELFF.

The V and J genes are TRBV5-6 and TRBJ2-7, with D possibly called TRBD1 or TRBD2 (5 bases each). This CDR3 is built from 15 residues. Germline loops: CDR1 SGHDT, CDR2 YYEEEE. V gave up 6 bases and J gave up 3 bases, with 19 bases separating them. For the CDR3, the DNA is TGTGCCAGCATCAGCGGCGAGGGGCCAGGCTACGAGCAGTACTTC. This sequence encodes CASISGEGPGYEQYF.

The chain joins TRBV5-1 to TRBJ2-3; D is possibly TRBD1 or TRBD2 (5 bases each). The CDR3 is 16 amino acids. Germline loops: CDR1 SGHRS, CDR2 YFSETQ. V was cut by 1 base and J by 2 bases, with 14 bases left in between. In DNA form, the CDR3 reads TGCGCCAGCAGCTTGACCGGGGCCGACCCCACAGATACGCAGTATTTT. Amino acids: CASSLTGADPTDTQYF.

The rearrangement joins TRBV4-2 to TRBJ2-1; 9 positions agree with TRBD2. V shed 4 bases, J shed 0 bases, and the junction held 7 bases outside the gene matches. The CDR3 spans 17 residues. Looked up from germline, CDR1 is LGHNA and CDR2 is YNFKEQ. The CDR3 nucleotides read TGTGCCAGCAGCCTCCAGCGGGAGGCAAACTCCTACAATGAGCAGTTCTTC. It codes for CASSLQREANSYNEQFF.

The genes are TRBV11-2 and TRBJ2-1; D is undetermined. Per the germline V gene, CDR1 is SGHAT and CDR2 is FQNNGV. There are 16 residues in the CDR3. Trimming pared 1 base from V and 3 bases from J, leaving 13 bases between. The CDR3 loop is CASSLASGGVYNEQFF. CDR3 coding DNA: TGTGCCAGCAGCTTAGCGAGTGGTGGTGTCTACAATGAGCAGTTCTTC. The variable domain in full, with the rest retrieved from reference TRBV11-2 and TRBJ2-1, is EAGVAQSPRYKIIEKRQSVAFWCNPISGHATLYWYQQILGQGPKLLIQFQNNGVVDDSQLPKDRFSAERLKGVDSTLKIQPAKLEDSAVYLCASSLASGGVYNEQFFGPGTRLTVL.

The V gene is TRBV6-6, the J gene TRBJ2-5, with TRBD1 matching 7 bases. CDR1 MNHNY and CDR2 SVGAGI come from the germline V gene (reference sequence). With 5 bases clipped from V and 1 base from J, the junction kept 4 bases outside the gene matches. This CDR3 is built from 14 residues. This CDR3 is CASSHRTGQETQYF. CDR3 coding DNA: TGTGCCAGCAGTCATAGGACAGGCCAAGAGACCCAGTACTTC.

Of note for this clone: At the DNA level, this CDR3 is encoded by other sequences in the same sample as well. The chain carries TRBV18 and TRBJ1-1; D not resolved. This CDR3 region has 13 residues. With 2 bases removed from V and 2 bases from J, the gap between germline ends came to 6 bases. CDR1 KGHSH and CDR2 LQKENI come from the germline V gene. DNA of the CDR3: TGTGCCAGCTCACCAAAGGATAACACTGAAGCTTTCTTT. This gives the protein CASSPKDNTEAFF.

V is TRBV19 and J is TRBJ2-7, with D uncertain. This CDR3 contains 14 residues. V lost 5 bases to trimming and J lost 2 bases, with 13 bases between them. Germline V gene lookup returns CDR1 LNHDA and CDR2 SQIVND (reference sequence). CDR3: CASSGRLEAYEQYF. CDR3 in DNA: TGTGCCAGTAGTGGGCGCTTGGAAGCCTACGAGCAGTACTTC.

The chain recombines TRBV9 with TRBJ2-1, with TRBD2 identical over 7 bases. V shed 4 bases, J shed 13 bases, and the junction held 11 bases outside the gene matches. The CDR3 has 13 amino acids. In germline, CDR1 is SGDLS, CDR2 YYNGEE. The CDR3 nucleotides read TGTGCCAGCAGCTTACCTATGGCGGGAGCTCAGTTCTTC. It codes for CASSLPMAGAQFF.

The chain carries TRBV2 and TRBJ2-5, with D possibly matching TRBD1 (6 bases). Germline V gene data show CDR1 as SNHLY and CDR2 as FYNNEI. This CDR3 region has 15 residues. The V gene lost 2 bases and the J gene lost 2 bases, with 12 bases spanning the gap. The CDR3 reads CASSETRGQQETQYF. The DNA of the CDR3 is TGTGCCAGCAGTGAAACAAGAGGACAGCAAGAGACCCAGTACTTC. Full variable domain (outside the CDR3, taken from reference TRBV2 and TRBJ2-5): EPEVTQTPSHQVTQMGQEVILRCVPISNHLYFYWYRQILGQKVEFLVSFYNNEISEKSEIFDDQFSVERPDGSNFTLKIRSTKLEDSAMYFCASSETRGQQETQYFGPGTRLLVL.

V gene TRBV4-1 combines with J gene TRBJ1-4; TRBD1 agrees at 7 bases. The ends lost 7 bases at V and 6 bases at J; junction bases unmatched: 14. CDR3 length equals 16 residues. The germline V gene has CDR1 MGHRA and CDR2 YSYEKL. The CDR3 loop is CASNREEDRRDEKLFF. The CDR3 DNA reads as TGCGCCAGCAACCGAGAGGAGGACAGGCGGGATGAAAAACTGTTTTTT.

This clone is a singleton in its sample. J is TRBJ2-1 and V is TRBV7-3, with 9 bases fitting TRBD1. V gave up 3 bases and J gave up 6 bases; unmatched junction bases: 3. In germline, CDR1 is SGHTA, CDR2 FQGTGA. The CDR3 extends over 14 amino acids. CDR3: CASSFRDRANEQFF. CDR3 bases: TGTGCCAGCAGCTTCCGGGACAGGGCCAATGAGCAGTTCTTC.